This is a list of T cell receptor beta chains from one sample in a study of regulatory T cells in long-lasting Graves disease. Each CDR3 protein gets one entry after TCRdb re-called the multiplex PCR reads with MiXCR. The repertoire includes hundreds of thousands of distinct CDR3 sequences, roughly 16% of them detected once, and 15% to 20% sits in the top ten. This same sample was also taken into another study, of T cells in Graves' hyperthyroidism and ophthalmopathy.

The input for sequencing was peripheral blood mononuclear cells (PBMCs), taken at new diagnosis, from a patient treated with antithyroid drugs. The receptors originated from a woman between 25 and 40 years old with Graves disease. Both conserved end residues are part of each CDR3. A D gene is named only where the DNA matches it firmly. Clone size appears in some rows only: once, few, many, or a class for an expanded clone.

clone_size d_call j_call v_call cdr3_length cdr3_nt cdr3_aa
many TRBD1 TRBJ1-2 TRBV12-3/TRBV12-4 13 TGTGCCAGCAGTCGACAGGGGTGGGGTGGCTACACCTTC CASSRQGWGGYTF
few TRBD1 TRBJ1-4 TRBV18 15 TGTGCCAGCTCACAGGACAGGGGGACTAATGAAAAACTGTTTTTT CASSQDRGTNEKLFF
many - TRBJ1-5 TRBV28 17 TGTGCCAGCAGGGCTGCCGCCCCGGCAATCACGAATCAGCCCCAGCATTTT CASRAAAPAITNQPQHF
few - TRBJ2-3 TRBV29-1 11 TGCAGCGTTGTAGTGGGCAGAGCGCAGTATTTT CSVVVGRAQYF
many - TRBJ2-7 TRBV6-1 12 TGTGCCAGCAGTGAAAGAGGGTTCGAGCAGTACTTC CASSERGFEQYF
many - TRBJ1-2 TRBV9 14 TGTGCCAGCAGCCGGACAGCCCATAACTATGGCTACACCTTC CASSRTAHNYGYTF
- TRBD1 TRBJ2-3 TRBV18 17 TGTGCCAGCTCACACTCAACGACAGGGGGATCGGCAGATACGCAGTATTTT CASSHSTTGGSADTQYF
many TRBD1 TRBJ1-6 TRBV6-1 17 TGTGCCAGCAGTGAAGGACAGGGGAGCTCCTATAATTCACCCCTCCACTTT CASSEGQGSSYNSPLHF
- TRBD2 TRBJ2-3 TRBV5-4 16 TGTGCCAGCAGCTTGGATGTTAGCGGGATGACAGATACGCAGTATTTT CASSLDVSGMTDTQYF
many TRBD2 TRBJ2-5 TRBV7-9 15 TGTGCCAGCAGCTTGGCCGGACTAGCGGAACAGACCCAGTACTTC CASSLAGLAEQTQYF
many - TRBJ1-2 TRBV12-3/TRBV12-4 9 TGTGCCGGAGAGGATGGCTACACCTTC CAGEDGYTF
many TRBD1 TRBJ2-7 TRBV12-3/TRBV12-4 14 TGTGCCAGCAGGCGACAGGGTTCTACCTACGAGCAGTACTTC CASRRQGSTYEQYF
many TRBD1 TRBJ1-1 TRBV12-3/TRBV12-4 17 TGTGCCAGCACAACTAGTTGGGACAGGGGCGGGAACACTGAAGCTTTCTTT CASTTSWDRGGNTEAFF
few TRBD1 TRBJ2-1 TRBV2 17 TGTGCCAGCAAGAAGGGCCCTGGACAGGCCGCCTACAATGAGCAGTTCTTC CASKKGPGQAAYNEQFF
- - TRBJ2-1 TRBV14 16 TGTGCCAGCAGCCACAGAAGAGGGGCTTCGGGCAATGAGCAGTTCTTC CASSHRRGASGNEQFF
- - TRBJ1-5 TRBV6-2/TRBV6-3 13 TGTGCCAGCAGTTCGACGGGCCTTCAGCCCCAGCATTTT CASSSTGLQPQHF
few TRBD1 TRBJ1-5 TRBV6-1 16 TGTGCCAGCAGTGAAGCGGTGACAGGGGTAGTCCAGCCCCAGCATTTT CASSEAVTGVVQPQHF
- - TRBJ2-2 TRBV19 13 TGTGCCAGTAGGAGTTGGGGGGAAGGGGAGCTGTTTTTT CASRSWGEGELFF
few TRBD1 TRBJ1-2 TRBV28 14 TGTGCCAGCAGTTACAGGGGTTTAAGCTATGGCTACACCTTC CASSYRGLSYGYTF
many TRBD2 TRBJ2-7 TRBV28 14 TGTGCCAGCAGCGGGGAGGGCGGGTTCTACGAGCAGTACTTC CASSGEGGFYEQYF
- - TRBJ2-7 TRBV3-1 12 TGTGCCAGCAGCCAAGAAGTCAACGAGCAGTACTTC CASSQEVNEQYF
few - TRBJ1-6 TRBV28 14 TGTGCCAGCAGTTTTACCAGAAATAATTCACCCCTCCACTTT CASSFTRNNSPLHF
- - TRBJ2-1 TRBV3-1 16 TGTGCCAGCAGCTCCCCTCTAGTATCATCCTACAATGAGCAGTTCTTC CASSSPLVSSYNEQFF
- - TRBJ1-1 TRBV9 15 TGTGCCAGCAGCGTAGGGGGGGCTGGGGACACTGAAGCTTTCTTT CASSVGGAGDTEAFF
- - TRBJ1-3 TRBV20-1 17 TGCAGTGCTAAAACTACGGCCCCGGGGGACTCTGGAAACACCATATATTTT CSAKTTAPGDSGNTIYF
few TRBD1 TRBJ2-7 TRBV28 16 TGTGCCAGCAGTTTGATTGGGTGGACAGGGGGCTACGAGCAGTACTTC CASSLIGWTGGYEQYF
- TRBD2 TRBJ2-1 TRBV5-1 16 TGCGCCAGCAGCGCTACTAGCGGCGGCGCCTACAATGAGCAGTTCTTC CASSATSGGAYNEQFF
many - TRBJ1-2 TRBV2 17 TGTGCCAGCAGTGCAGACATAATGAGGTCATTTAACTATGGCTACACCTTC CASSADIMRSFNYGYTF
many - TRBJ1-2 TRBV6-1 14 TGTGCCAGCAGACCACAGGGTTCGGCCTATGGCTACACCTTC CASRPQGSAYGYTF
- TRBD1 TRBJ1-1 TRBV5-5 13 TGTGCCAGCAGCACGGACAGGGTCACTGAAGCTTTCTTT CASSTDRVTEAFF
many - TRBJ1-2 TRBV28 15 TGTGCCAGCAGCGGGCTGGGGGCCGGGGACTATGGCTACACCTTC CASSGLGAGDYGYTF
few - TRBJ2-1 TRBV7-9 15 TGTGCCAGCAGCCCTCCGAATGGACACGTAAATGAGCAGTTCTTC CASSPPNGHVNEQFF
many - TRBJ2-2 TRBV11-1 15 TGTGCCAGCAGTCGGACGGCAGCGAACACCGGGGAGCTGTTTTTT CASSRTAANTGELFF
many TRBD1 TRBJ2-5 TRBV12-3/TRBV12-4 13 TGTGCCAGCAGCCCCCGGGACAGGGGGACCCAGTACTTC CASSPRDRGTQYF
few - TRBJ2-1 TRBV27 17 TGTGCCAGCAGCCACCGCGGGATATCCATCTCCTACAATGAGCAGTTCTTC CASSHRGISISYNEQFF
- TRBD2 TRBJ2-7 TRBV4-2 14 TGTGCCAGCAGCCAATCAGCGGGAGACTACGAGCAGTACTTC CASSQSAGDYEQYF
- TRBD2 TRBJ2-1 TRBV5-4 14 TGTGCCAGCAGTAGGTCGCGGGAGTTGAATGAGCAGTTCTTC CASSRSRELNEQFF
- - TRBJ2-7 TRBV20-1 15 TGCAGTGCTAGAGATCTGGAGAGGAGCTCCTACGAGCAGTACTTC CSARDLERSSYEQYF
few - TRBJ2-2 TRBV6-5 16 TGTGCCAGCAGTTATCACTTCAGGACTGTTACCGGGGAGCTGTTTTTT CASSYHFRTVTGELFF
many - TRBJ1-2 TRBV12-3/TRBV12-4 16 TGTGCCAGCAGAGGACTCATTACTGGGGATCACTATGGCTACACCTTC CASRGLITGDHYGYTF
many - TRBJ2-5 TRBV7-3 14 TGTGCCAGCAGCTACGACTCAAAGCAAGAGACCCAGTACTTC CASSYDSKQETQYF
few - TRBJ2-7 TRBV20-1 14 TGCAGTGCTAGTCTCCCGGGACCGGGATACGAGCAGTACTTC CSASLPGPGYEQYF
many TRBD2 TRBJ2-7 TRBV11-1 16 TGTGCCAGCAGCTTCGGCTCTAGCGGGAGGTCCTACGAGCAGTACTTC CASSFGSSGRSYEQYF
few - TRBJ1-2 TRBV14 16 TGTGCCAGCAGCCCCCAAACGGTCTGGGTGGACTATGGCTACACCTTC CASSPQTVWVDYGYTF
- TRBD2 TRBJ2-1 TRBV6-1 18 TGTGCCAGCAGTGAATGGTTCAGCGGGAGAGGCGGATTCGATGAGCAGTTCTTC CASSEWFSGRGGFDEQFF
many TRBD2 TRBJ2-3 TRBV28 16 TGTGCCAGCAGTTTCAGCGGGACGGGCGGCACAGATACGCAGTATTTT CASSFSGTGGTDTQYF
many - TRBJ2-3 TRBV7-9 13 TGTGCCAGCAGCTTCGGTGACACAGATACGCAGTATTTT CASSFGDTDTQYF
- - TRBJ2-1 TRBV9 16 TGTGCCAGCAGCGTAGATTCGGGCTTACTTATCAATGAGCAGTTCTTC CASSVDSGLLINEQFF
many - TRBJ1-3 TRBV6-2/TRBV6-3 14 TGTGCCAGCAATCCCGGGACTTCTGGAAACACCATATATTTT CASNPGTSGNTIYF
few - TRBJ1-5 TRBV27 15 TGTGCCAGCAGTCTGGGGCGGGGCCCAAATCAGCCCCAGCATTTT CASSLGRGPNQPQHF
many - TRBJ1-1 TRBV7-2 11 TGTGCCAGCAGCTTAAGGGGGAGAGCTTTCTTT CASSLRGRAFF
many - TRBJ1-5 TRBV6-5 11 TGTGCCAGCAGTTACTCGGGGACCCAGCATTTT CASSYSGTQHF